Listed below are T cell receptor beta chains from one sample, sequenced in a study of T cells in Graves' hyperthyroidism and ophthalmopathy. From the multiplex PCR reads, TCRdb called clonotypes with MiXCR, one entry per CDR3 protein. This table has around 300,000 distinct CDR3 sequences, around 13% appearing once. Sequenced input: blood. The receptor set was obtained from a woman aged 25-40 years with Graves' hyperthyroidism. CDR3s include the opening cysteine and the closing phenylalanine or tryptophan. The D gene is left open where the match is weak. Not all rows give a size; the values are once, few, many and, for expanded clones, a class.

cdr3_nt: TGTGCCAGCAGTCAGGGGGCAAATCAGCCCCAGCATTTT; cdr3_aa: CASSQGANQPQHF; v_call: TRBV6-1; d_call: TRBD1; j_call: TRBJ1-5; clone_size: few
cdr3_nt: TGTGCCAGCTCACCAGTCGGTGACATTCAGTACTTC; cdr3_aa: CASSPVGDIQYF; v_call: TRBV18; d_call: -; j_call: TRBJ2-4; clone_size: -
cdr3_nt: TGTGCCAGCAGAGCGGGAGTTTCCAGTGAGCAGTTCTTC; cdr3_aa: CASRAGVSSEQFF; v_call: TRBV7-2; d_call: TRBD2; j_call: TRBJ2-1; clone_size: many
cdr3_nt: TGTGCCAGCAGTGGGGCCACGAGATCAGGGCGTGCTTTCTTT; cdr3_aa: CASSGATRSGRAFF; v_call: TRBV6-1; d_call: -; j_call: TRBJ1-1; clone_size: many
cdr3_nt: TGTGCCAGCAGCTATGGACTAGCGGGAGTCAATGAGCAGTTCTTC; cdr3_aa: CASSYGLAGVNEQFF; v_call: TRBV11-3; d_call: TRBD2; j_call: TRBJ2-1; clone_size: many
cdr3_nt: TGTGCCAGCAGCTTCCCCCAGGGACTACATAACACCGGGGAGCTGTTTTTT; cdr3_aa: CASSFPQGLHNTGELFF; v_call: TRBV5-8; d_call: TRBD2; j_call: TRBJ2-2; clone_size: -
cdr3_nt: TGCAGTGCTAGAGCAGGGGGCCGGAGCTCTGAAGCTTTCTTT; cdr3_aa: CSARAGGRSSEAFF; v_call: TRBV20-1; d_call: TRBD1; j_call: TRBJ1-1; clone_size: -
cdr3_nt: TGCAGTGCTAAAACAGGGGCCGACTATGGCTACACCTTC; cdr3_aa: CSAKTGADYGYTF; v_call: TRBV20-1; d_call: TRBD1; j_call: TRBJ1-2; clone_size: few
cdr3_nt: TGTGCCAGCAGTCCCGCATCCTACGAGCAGTACTTC; cdr3_aa: CASSPASYEQYF; v_call: TRBV12-3/TRBV12-4; d_call: -; j_call: TRBJ2-7; clone_size: -
cdr3_nt: TGTGCCAGCAGTTTAGTCCCCGGGACCAACAATGAGCAGTTCTTC; cdr3_aa: CASSLVPGTNNEQFF; v_call: TRBV28; d_call: -; j_call: TRBJ2-1; clone_size: -
cdr3_nt: TGTGCCATCAAGGCGAACGGCCGCACAGATACGCAGTATTTT; cdr3_aa: CAIKANGRTDTQYF; v_call: TRBV10-3; d_call: -; j_call: TRBJ2-3; clone_size: -
cdr3_nt: TGTGCCAGCAGCGGGCCCGGGACTAGCGGGTCCTACGAGCAGTACTTC; cdr3_aa: CASSGPGTSGSYEQYF; v_call: TRBV2; d_call: TRBD2; j_call: TRBJ2-7; clone_size: -
cdr3_nt: TGTGCCAGCAGTTACGCTGGGACTAGCGGGGGTGGAGAGACCCAGTACTTC; cdr3_aa: CASSYAGTSGGGETQYF; v_call: TRBV6-5; d_call: TRBD2; j_call: TRBJ2-5; clone_size: many
cdr3_nt: TGTGCCAGCAGCTGGGAACAGGGAACCGGGGAGCTGTTTTTT; cdr3_aa: CASSWEQGTGELFF; v_call: TRBV5-5; d_call: -; j_call: TRBJ2-2; clone_size: -
cdr3_nt: TGTGCCAGTAGGAGCCGACAGCTAAGTTGGGCTGAAGCTTTCTTT; cdr3_aa: CASRSRQLSWAEAFF; v_call: TRBV19; d_call: -; j_call: TRBJ1-1; clone_size: many
cdr3_nt: TGTGCCAGCAGCTCCACTCGGACCGCCGACACCTTC; cdr3_aa: CASSSTRTADTF; v_call: TRBV6-1; d_call: -; j_call: TRBJ1-2; clone_size: -
cdr3_nt: TGTGCCAGCAGCTTAGGTCCCGGGGGGGCGGGATACTACGAGCAGTACTTC; cdr3_aa: CASSLGPGGAGYYEQYF; v_call: TRBV7-2; d_call: TRBD2; j_call: TRBJ2-7; clone_size: -
cdr3_nt: TGTGCCAGCAGTACCAAGGAGGTAGCCAAAAACATTCAGTACTTC; cdr3_aa: CASSTKEVAKNIQYF; v_call: TRBV27; d_call: -; j_call: TRBJ2-4; clone_size: -
cdr3_nt: TGTGCCAGCAGCCCGAGAAGGAGGGGACCAACCTACTATGGCTACACCTTC; cdr3_aa: CASSPRRRGPTYYGYTF; v_call: TRBV5-6; d_call: -; j_call: TRBJ1-2; clone_size: few
cdr3_nt: TGTGCCAGTTTGACAGGAGCTAACTATGGCTACACCTTC; cdr3_aa: CASLTGANYGYTF; v_call: TRBV28; d_call: -; j_call: TRBJ1-2; clone_size: many
cdr3_nt: TGTGCCAGCAGTTACAATTTGCGCACTGAAGCTTTCTTT; cdr3_aa: CASSYNLRTEAFF; v_call: TRBV6-1; d_call: -; j_call: TRBJ1-1; clone_size: many
cdr3_nt: TGTGCCAGCAGCCACAGTCTTTCCTACGAGCAGTACTTC; cdr3_aa: CASSHSLSYEQYF; v_call: TRBV4-2; d_call: -; j_call: TRBJ2-7; clone_size: -
cdr3_nt: TGTGCCAGCAGACAACCGGGGGGCACCATTCAGTACTTC; cdr3_aa: CASRQPGGTIQYF; v_call: TRBV6-1; d_call: -; j_call: TRBJ2-4; clone_size: -
cdr3_nt: TGTGCCAGCAGTTTAGGGGGGACAGGCTACTACGAGCAGTACTTC; cdr3_aa: CASSLGGTGYYEQYF; v_call: TRBV27; d_call: TRBD1; j_call: TRBJ2-7; clone_size: many
cdr3_nt: TGTGCCAGCAGCGTAGGGCACAATGAGCAGTTCTTC; cdr3_aa: CASSVGHNEQFF; v_call: TRBV9; d_call: -; j_call: TRBJ2-1; clone_size: few
cdr3_nt: TGTGCCAGTAGCCCGGGAACCCCCCCCAGGGAGCAGTACTTC; cdr3_aa: CASSPGTPPREQYF; v_call: TRBV19; d_call: -; j_call: TRBJ2-7; clone_size: few
cdr3_nt: TGTGCCAGCAGTTTATCTGCTAGTCTAGCCAAAAACATTCAGTACTTC; cdr3_aa: CASSLSASLAKNIQYF; v_call: TRBV27; d_call: -; j_call: TRBJ2-4; clone_size: many
cdr3_nt: TGTGCCAGCTCACCTACAGGGTCGGACACTGAAGCTTTCTTT; cdr3_aa: CASSPTGSDTEAFF; v_call: TRBV18; d_call: -; j_call: TRBJ1-1; clone_size: -
cdr3_nt: TGCGCCAGCAGCCAAGAGCTCTTTAACACCGGGGAGCTGTTTTTT; cdr3_aa: CASSQELFNTGELFF; v_call: TRBV4-3; d_call: -; j_call: TRBJ2-2; clone_size: -
cdr3_nt: TGCAGTGCTACTGTTTTTTCTTGGACCCCTGACCGGAAAATCACAGATACGCAGTATTTT; cdr3_aa: CSATVFSWTPDRKITDTQYF; v_call: TRBV20-1; d_call: -; j_call: TRBJ2-3; clone_size: -
cdr3_nt: TGCAGCGCAAGAGCGAGGAGCTCCTACAATGAGCAGTTCTTC; cdr3_aa: CSARARSSYNEQFF; v_call: TRBV29-1; d_call: -; j_call: TRBJ2-1; clone_size: -
cdr3_nt: TGTGCCACTCACGACACACTCGCCTACAATGAGCAGTTCTTC; cdr3_aa: CATHDTLAYNEQFF; v_call: TRBV28; d_call: -; j_call: TRBJ2-1; clone_size: many
cdr3_nt: TGTGCCAGCAGCGAGATACTACTAGCGGCGGATACGCAGTATTTT; cdr3_aa: CASSEILLAADTQYF; v_call: TRBV11-2; d_call: TRBD2; j_call: TRBJ2-3; clone_size: many
cdr3_nt: TGCAGTGCTAGAGGGGGAGGGCTAGGAGACATTCAGTACTTC; cdr3_aa: CSARGGGLGDIQYF; v_call: TRBV20-1; d_call: TRBD2; j_call: TRBJ2-4; clone_size: -
cdr3_nt: TGTGCCAGCAGCTTGGGGACAGGGGGAATGGATACGCAGTATTTT; cdr3_aa: CASSLGTGGMDTQYF; v_call: TRBV7-3; d_call: TRBD1; j_call: TRBJ2-3; clone_size: many
cdr3_nt: TGCAGCGCCTCCGGGACTAGCGGTTACGAGCAGTACTTC; cdr3_aa: CSASGTSGYEQYF; v_call: TRBV29-1; d_call: TRBD2; j_call: TRBJ2-7; clone_size: few
cdr3_nt: TGTGCCAGCATCCAGGGACAGGAAGAGACCCAGTACTTC; cdr3_aa: CASIQGQEETQYF; v_call: TRBV28; d_call: TRBD1; j_call: TRBJ2-5; clone_size: -
cdr3_nt: TGTGCCACCGGCAGGGATTTGTGGGAGGGGTTGAATGAGCAGTTCTTC; cdr3_aa: CATGRDLWEGLNEQFF; v_call: TRBV15; d_call: TRBD2; j_call: TRBJ2-1; clone_size: -
cdr3_nt: TGTGCCAGCAGTTTGTGGACTAGCGGGAGTACAGATACGCAGTATTTT; cdr3_aa: CASSLWTSGSTDTQYF; v_call: TRBV28; d_call: TRBD2; j_call: TRBJ2-3; clone_size: many
cdr3_nt: TGTGCCAGCGCAAGGGGACTAGCGGGAGGGCCCTCTACGCAGTATTTT; cdr3_aa: CASARGLAGGPSTQYF; v_call: TRBV28; d_call: TRBD2; j_call: TRBJ2-3; clone_size: -
cdr3_nt: TGTGCCAGCAGCTTAATCCAAACAGAGACCCAGTACTTC; cdr3_aa: CASSLIQTETQYF; v_call: TRBV5-5; d_call: -; j_call: TRBJ2-5; clone_size: -
cdr3_nt: TGTGCCAGCAGCTTGCAGAGTCACTACGAGCAGTACTTC; cdr3_aa: CASSLQSHYEQYF; v_call: TRBV5-6; d_call: -; j_call: TRBJ2-7; clone_size: -
cdr3_nt: TGTGCCAGCAGTCCCACCCGTCTAGCGGCACAAGAGACCCAGTACTTC; cdr3_aa: CASSPTRLAAQETQYF; v_call: TRBV28; d_call: TRBD2; j_call: TRBJ2-5; clone_size: many
cdr3_nt: TGTGCCACCAGTGAGACCGGGACTAGCGGGATGGGAGATACGCAGTATTTT; cdr3_aa: CATSETGTSGMGDTQYF; v_call: TRBV24-1; d_call: TRBD2; j_call: TRBJ2-3; clone_size: -
cdr3_nt: TGTGCCAGGAAGACCGGTGACTCTGGAAACACCATATATTTT; cdr3_aa: CARKTGDSGNTIYF; v_call: TRBV6-1; d_call: -; j_call: TRBJ1-3; clone_size: few
cdr3_nt: TGTGCCAGCAGCTCGACTCGTTCCTACAATGAGCAGTTCTTC; cdr3_aa: CASSSTRSYNEQFF; v_call: TRBV7-2; d_call: -; j_call: TRBJ2-1; clone_size: -